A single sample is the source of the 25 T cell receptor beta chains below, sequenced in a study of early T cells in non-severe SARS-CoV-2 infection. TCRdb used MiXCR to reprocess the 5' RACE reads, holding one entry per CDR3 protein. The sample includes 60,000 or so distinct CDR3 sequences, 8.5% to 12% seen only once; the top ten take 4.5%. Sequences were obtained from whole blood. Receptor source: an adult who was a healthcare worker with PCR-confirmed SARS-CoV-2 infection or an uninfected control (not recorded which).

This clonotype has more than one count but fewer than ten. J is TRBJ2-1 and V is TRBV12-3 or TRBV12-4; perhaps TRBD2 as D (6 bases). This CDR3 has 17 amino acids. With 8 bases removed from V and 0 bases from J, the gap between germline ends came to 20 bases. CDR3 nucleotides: TGTGCCAGCTCCTATGGGGCTAGCGTTAGCTCCTACAATGAGCAGTTCTTC. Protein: CASSYGASVSSYNEQFF.

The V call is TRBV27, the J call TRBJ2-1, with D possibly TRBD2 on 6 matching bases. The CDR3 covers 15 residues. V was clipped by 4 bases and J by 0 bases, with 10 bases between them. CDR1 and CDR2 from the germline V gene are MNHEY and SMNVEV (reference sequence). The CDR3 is CASSSGGSSYNEQFF. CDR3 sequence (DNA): TGTGCCAGCAGTTCCGGAGGGAGCTCCTACAATGAGCAGTTCTTC.

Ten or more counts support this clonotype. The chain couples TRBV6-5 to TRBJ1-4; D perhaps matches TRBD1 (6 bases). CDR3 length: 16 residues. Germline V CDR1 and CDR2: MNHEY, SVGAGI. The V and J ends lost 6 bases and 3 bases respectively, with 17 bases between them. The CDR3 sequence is CASSRGGVSANEKLFF. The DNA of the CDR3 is TGTGCCAGCAGCCGAGGGGGGGTTTCGGCTAATGAAAAACTGTTTTTT.

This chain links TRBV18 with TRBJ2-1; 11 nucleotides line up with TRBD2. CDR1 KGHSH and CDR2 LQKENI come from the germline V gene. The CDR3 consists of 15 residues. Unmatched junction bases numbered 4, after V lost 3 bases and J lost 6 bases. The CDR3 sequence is CASSPGLAGSNEQFF. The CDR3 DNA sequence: TGTGCCAGCTCACCCGGACTAGCGGGTAGCAATGAGCAGTTCTTC.

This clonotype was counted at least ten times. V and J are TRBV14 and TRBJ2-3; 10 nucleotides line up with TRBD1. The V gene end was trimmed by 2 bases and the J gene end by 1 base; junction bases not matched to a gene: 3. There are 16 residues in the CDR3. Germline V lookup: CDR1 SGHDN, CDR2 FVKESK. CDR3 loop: CASSQYGTGGTDTQYF. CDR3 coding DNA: TGTGCCAGCAGCCAATACGGGACAGGGGGCACAGATACGCAGTATTTT.

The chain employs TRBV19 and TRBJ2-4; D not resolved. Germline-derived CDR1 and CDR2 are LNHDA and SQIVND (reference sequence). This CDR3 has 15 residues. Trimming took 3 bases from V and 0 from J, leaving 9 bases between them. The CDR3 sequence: CASSMGSLAKNIQYF. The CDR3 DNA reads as TGTGCCAGTAGTATGGGGTCCCTAGCCAAAAACATTCAGTACTTC. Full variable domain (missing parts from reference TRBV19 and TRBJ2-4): DGGITQSPKYLFRKEGQNVTLSCEQNLNHDAMYWYRQDPGQGLRLIYYSQIVNDFQKGDIAEGYSVSREKKESFPLTVTSAQKNPTAFYLCASSMGSLAKNIQYFGAGTRLSVL.

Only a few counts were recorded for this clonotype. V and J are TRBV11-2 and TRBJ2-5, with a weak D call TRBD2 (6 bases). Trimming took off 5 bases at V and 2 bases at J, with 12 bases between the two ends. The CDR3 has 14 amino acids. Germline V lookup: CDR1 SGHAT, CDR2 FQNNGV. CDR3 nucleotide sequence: TGTGCCAGCAGCCCCGGCGCGGGACAAGAGACCCAGTACTTC. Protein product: CASSPGAGQETQYF.

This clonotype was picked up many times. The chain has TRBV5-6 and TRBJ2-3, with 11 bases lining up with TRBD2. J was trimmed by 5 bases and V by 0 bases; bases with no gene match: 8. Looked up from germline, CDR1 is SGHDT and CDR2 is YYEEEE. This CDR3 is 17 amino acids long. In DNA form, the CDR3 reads TGTGCCAGCAGCTTGGTGGCTAGCGGGAGGAGGAAAGATACGCAGTATTTT. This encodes CASSLVASGRRKDTQYF.

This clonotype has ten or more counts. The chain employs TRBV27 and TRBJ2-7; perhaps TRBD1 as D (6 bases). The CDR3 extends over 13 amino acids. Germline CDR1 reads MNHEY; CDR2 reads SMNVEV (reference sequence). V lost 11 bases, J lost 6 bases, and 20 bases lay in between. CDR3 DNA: TGTGCCGCGAGACGGCAGGGGCTAGGCGAGCAGTACTTC. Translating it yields CAARRQGLGEQYF.

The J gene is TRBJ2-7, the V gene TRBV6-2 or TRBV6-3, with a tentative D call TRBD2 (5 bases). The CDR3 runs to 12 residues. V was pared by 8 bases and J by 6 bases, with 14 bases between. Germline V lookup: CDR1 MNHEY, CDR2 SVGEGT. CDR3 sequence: CASARRVVEQYF. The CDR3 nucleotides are TGTGCCAGCGCCCGGCGGGTTGTCGAGCAGTACTTC.

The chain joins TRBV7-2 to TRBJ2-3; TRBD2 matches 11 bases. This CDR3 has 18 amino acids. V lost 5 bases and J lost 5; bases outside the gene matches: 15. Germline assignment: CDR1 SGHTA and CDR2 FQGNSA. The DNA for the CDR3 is TGTGCCAGCAGCCCCCACAGTCTAGCGGGGGGCCACCGAGATACGCAGTATTTT. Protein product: CASSPHSLAGGHRDTQYF.

The CDR3 bases are TGCGCCAGCAGGAACCTAGCGGGGGGAGGAGATACGCAGTATTTT. It is translated as CASRNLAGGGDTQYF. This chain uses TRBV5-1 with TRBJ2-3; TRBD2 matches at 11 bases. CDR1 SGHRS and CDR2 YFSETQ come from the germline V gene. The CDR3 covers 15 residues. The trim removed 5 bases at V and 5 bases at J, leaving 7 bases unmatched. Filled out from reference TRBV5-1 and TRBJ2-3, the complete variable domain reads KAGVTQTPRYLIKTRGQQVTLSCSPISGHRSVSWYQQTPGQGLQFLFEYFSETQRNKGNFPGRFSGRQFSNSRSEMNVSTLELGDSALYLCASRNLAGGGDTQYFGPGTRLTVL.

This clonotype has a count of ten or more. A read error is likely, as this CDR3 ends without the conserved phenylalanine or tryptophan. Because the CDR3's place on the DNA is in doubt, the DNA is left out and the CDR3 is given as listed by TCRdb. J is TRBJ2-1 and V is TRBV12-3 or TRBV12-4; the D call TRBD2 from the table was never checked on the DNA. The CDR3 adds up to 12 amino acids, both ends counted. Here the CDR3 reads CASSKLAGRLGI.

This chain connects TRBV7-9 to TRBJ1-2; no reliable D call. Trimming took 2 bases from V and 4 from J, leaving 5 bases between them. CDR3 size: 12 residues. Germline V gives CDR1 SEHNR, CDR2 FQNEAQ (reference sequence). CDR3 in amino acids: CASSLLIYGYTF. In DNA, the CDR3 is TGTGCCAGCAGCTTACTGATCTATGGCTACACCTTC.

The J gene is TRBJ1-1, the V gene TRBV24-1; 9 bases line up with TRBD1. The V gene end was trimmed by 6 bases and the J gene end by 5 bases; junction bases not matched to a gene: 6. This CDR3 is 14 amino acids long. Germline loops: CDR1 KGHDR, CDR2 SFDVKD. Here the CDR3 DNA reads TGTGCCACCAGTAAACAGGGGGCCGATACTGAAGCTTTCTTT. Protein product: CATSKQGADTEAFF.

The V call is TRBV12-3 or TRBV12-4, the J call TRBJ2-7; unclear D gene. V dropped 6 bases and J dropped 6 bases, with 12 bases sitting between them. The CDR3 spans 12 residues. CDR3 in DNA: TGTGCCAGCAGCCCCCAAGCCTTCGAGCAGTACTTC. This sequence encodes CASSPQAFEQYF.

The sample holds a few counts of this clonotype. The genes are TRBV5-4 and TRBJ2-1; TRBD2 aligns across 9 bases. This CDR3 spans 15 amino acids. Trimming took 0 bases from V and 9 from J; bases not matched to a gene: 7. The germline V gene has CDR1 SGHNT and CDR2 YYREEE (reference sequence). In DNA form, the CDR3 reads TGTGCCAGCAGCTTGGTTCGTAGCGGGAGTAGTGAGCAGTTCTTC. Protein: CASSLVRSGSSEQFF.

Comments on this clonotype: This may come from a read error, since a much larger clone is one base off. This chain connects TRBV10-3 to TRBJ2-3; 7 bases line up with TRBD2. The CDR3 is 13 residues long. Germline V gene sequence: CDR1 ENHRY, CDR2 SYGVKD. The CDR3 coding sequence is TGTACCACGCAGGGAGGGGGCACAGATACGCAGTATTTT. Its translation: CTTQGGGTDTQYF.

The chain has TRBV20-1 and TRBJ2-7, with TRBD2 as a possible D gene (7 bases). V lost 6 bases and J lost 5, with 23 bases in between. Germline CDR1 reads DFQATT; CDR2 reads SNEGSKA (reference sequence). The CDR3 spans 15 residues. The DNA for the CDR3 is TGCAGTGCCGGGACAAGAGCGGGAATGGATGACGAGCAGTACTTC. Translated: CSAGTRAGMDDEQYF.

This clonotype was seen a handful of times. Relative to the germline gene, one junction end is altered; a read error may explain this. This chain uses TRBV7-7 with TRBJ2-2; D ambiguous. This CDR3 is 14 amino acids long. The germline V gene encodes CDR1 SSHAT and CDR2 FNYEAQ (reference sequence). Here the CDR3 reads CASSQQLGTGELFF. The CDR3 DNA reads TGTGCTAGCAGTCAACAGCTGGGCACCGGGGAGCTGTTTTTT. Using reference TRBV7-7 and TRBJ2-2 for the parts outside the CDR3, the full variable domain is GAGVSQSPRYKVTKRGQDVTLRCDPISSHATLYWYQQALGQGPEFLTYFNYEAQPDKSGLPSDRFSAERPEGSISTLTIQRTEQRDSAMYRCASSQQLGTGELFFGEGSRLTVL.

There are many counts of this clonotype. CDR3 region: CASTERYNEQFF. Here the CDR3 DNA reads TGTGCCAGCACCGAGCGGTACAATGAGCAGTTCTTC. The chain links TRBV6-2 or TRBV6-3 to TRBJ2-1; D perhaps matches TRBD2 (5 bases). The CDR3 sequence is 12 residues long. Trimming left V 7 bases short and J 4 bases short, with 8 bases between. Germline CDR1 and CDR2: MNHEY and SVGEGT.

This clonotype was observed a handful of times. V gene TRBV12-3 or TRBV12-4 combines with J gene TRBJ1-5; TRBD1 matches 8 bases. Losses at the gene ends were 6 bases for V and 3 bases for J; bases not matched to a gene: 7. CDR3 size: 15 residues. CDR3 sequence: CASSRGQVNNQPQHF. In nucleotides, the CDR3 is TGTGCCAGCAGCCGGGGACAGGTCAACAATCAGCCCCAGCATTTT.

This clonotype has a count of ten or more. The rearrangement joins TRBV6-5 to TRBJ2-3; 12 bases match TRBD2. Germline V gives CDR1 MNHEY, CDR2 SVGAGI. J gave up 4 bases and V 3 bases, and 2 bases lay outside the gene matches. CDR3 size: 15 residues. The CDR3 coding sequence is TGTGCCAGCAGTTATCGACTAGCGGGGGCAGATACGCAGTATTTT. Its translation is CASSYRLAGADTQYF.

CDR3 DNA: TGTGCCAGCAGGGGCAGAGGAGCAACTAATGAAAAACTGTTTTTT. This encodes CASRGRGATNEKLFF. The J gene is TRBJ1-4, the V gene TRBV6-5, with D uncertain. V was cut by 6 bases and J by 0 bases, with 11 bases left in between. The germline CDR1 and CDR2 sequences are MNHEY and SVGAGI. The CDR3 runs to 15 residues.

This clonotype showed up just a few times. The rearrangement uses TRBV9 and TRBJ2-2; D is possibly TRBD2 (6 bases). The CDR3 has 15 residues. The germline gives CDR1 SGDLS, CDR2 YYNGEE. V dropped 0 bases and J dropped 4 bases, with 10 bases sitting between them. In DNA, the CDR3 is TGTGCCAGCAGCGTAGAGGGACTTACCACCGGGGAGCTGTTTTTT. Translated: CASSVEGLTTGELFF.